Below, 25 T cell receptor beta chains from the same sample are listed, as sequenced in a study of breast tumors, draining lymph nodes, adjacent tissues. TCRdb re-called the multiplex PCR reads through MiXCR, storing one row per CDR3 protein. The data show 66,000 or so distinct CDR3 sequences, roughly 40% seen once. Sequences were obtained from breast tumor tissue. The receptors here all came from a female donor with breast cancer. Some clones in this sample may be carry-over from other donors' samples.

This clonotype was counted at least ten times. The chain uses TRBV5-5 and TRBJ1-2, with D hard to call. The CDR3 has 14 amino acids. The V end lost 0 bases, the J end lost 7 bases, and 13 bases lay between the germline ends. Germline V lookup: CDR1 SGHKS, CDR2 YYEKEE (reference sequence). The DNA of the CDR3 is TGTGCCAGCAGCTTGGAGGCCAATACAGTTGGCTACACCTTC. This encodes CASSLEANTVGYTF.

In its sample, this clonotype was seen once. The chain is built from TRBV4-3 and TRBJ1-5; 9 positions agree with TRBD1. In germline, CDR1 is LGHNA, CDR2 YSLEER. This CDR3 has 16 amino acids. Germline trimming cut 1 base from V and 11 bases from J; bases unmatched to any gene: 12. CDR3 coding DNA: TGCGCCAGCAGCCAAGGAGGGGGACAGGGACAAGAGACCCAGCATTTT. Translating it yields CASSQGGGQGQETQHF.

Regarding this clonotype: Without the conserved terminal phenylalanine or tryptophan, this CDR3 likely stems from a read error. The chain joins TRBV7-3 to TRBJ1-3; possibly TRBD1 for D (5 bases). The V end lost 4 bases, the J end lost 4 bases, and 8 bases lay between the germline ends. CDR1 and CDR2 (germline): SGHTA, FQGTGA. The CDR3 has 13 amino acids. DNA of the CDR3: TGTGCCAGCAGCTCAGGGCAGGGAAACACCATATATTCT. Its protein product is CASSSGQGNTIYS.

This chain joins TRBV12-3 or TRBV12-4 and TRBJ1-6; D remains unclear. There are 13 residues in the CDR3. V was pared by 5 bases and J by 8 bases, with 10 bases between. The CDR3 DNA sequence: TGTGCCAGCAGTAAGGGAGGGCATTCACCCCTCCACTTT. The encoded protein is CASSKGGHSPLHF.

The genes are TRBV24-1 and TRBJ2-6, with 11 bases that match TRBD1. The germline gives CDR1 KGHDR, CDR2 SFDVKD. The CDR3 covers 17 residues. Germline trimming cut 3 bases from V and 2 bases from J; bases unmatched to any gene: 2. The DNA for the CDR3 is TGTGCCACCAGTGATGGACAGGGGGCTACTGGGGCCAACGTCCTGACTTTC. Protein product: CATSDGQGATGANVLTF.

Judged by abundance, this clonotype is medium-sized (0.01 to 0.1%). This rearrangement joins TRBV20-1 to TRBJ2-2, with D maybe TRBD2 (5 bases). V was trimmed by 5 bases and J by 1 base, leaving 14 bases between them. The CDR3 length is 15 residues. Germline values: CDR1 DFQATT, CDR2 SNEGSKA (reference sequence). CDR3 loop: CSAPRAGLNTGELFF. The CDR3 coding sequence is TGCAGTGCTCCAAGGGCGGGCTTGAACACCGGGGAGCTGTTTTTT.

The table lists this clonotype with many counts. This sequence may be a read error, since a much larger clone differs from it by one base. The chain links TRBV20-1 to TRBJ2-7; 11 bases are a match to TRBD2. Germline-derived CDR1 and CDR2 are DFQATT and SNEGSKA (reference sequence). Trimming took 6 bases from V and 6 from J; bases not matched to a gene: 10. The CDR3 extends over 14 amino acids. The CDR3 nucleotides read TGCAGTGCCAATAGCGGGAGGGGAACGTCCGAGCAGTACTTC. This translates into CSANSGRGTSEQYF.

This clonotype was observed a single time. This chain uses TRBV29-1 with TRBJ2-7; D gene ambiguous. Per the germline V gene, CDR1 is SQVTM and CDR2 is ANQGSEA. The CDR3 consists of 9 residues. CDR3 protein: CRGQYEQYF. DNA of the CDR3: TGCAGAGGCCAATACGAGCAGTACTTC.

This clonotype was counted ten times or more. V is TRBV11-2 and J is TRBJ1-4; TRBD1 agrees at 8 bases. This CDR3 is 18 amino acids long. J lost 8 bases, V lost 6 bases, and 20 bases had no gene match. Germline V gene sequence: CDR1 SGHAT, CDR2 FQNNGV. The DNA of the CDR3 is TGTGCCAGCAGTGCCTCCCCTCTGGACAGGGCCTGGTGGGAAAAACTGTTTTTT. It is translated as CASSASPLDRAWWEKLFF.

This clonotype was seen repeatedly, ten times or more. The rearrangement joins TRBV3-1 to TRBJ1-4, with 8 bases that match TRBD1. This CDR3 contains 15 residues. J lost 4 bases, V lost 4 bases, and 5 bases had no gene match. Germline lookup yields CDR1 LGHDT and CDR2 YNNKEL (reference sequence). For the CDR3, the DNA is TGTGCCAGCAGCCTCGGACAGGGCGGTAATGAAAAACTGTTTTTT. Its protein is CASSLGQGGNEKLFF. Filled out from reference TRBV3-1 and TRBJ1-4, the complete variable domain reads DTAVSQTPKYLVTQMGNDKSIKCEQNLGHDTMYWYKQDSKKFLKIMFSYNNKELIINETVPNRFSPKSPDKAHLNLHINSLELGDSAVYFCASSLGQGGNEKLFFGSGTQLSVL.

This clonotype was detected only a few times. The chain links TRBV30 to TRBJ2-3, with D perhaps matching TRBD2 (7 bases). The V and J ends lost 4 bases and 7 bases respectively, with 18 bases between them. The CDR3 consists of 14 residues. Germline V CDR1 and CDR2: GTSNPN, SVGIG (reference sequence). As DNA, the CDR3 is TGTGCCTGGACCAAAAGGGGGGGGACATATACGCAGTATTTT. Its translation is CAWTKRGGTYTQYF.

CDR3 DNA: TGTGCCAGCAGCTCTAGACTAGCGGGGGGGCCACGGTCCTCCTACAATGAGCAGTTCTTC. Its protein product is CASSSRLAGGPRSSYNEQFF. V gene TRBV7-2 combines with J gene TRBJ2-1, with TRBD2 matching 14 bases. The CDR3 loop spans 20 amino acids. V lost 4 bases to trimming and J lost 0 bases; unmatched junction nucleotides: 11. Germline values: CDR1 SGHTA, CDR2 FQGNSA.

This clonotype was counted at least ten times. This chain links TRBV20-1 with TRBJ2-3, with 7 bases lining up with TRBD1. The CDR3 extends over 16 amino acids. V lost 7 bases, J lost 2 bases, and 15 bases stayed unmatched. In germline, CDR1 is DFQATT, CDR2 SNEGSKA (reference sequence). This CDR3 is CSVEPFTGESTDTQYF. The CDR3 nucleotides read TGCAGTGTTGAGCCATTCACAGGGGAGTCCACAGATACGCAGTATTTT.

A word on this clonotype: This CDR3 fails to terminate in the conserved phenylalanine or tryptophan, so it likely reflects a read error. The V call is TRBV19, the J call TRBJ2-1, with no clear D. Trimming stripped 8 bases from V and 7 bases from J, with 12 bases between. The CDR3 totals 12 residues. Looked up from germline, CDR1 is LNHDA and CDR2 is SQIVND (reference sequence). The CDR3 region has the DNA TGTGCCAGTGGTGCAACTGGGAATGAGCAGTTCTCC. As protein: CASGATGNEQFS.

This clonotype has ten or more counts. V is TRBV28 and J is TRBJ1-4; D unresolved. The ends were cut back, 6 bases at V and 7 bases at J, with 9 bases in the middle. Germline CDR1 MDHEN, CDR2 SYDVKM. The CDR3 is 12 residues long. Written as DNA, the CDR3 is TGTGCCAGCAGCCCCCGCCCTGAAAAACTGTTTTTT. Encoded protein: CASSPRPEKLFF.

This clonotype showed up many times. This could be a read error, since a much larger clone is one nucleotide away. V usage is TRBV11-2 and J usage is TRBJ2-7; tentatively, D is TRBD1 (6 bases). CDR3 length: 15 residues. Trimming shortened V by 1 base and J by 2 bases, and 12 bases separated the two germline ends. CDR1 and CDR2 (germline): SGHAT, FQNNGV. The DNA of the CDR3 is TGTGCCAGCAGCTTAGTGTCAGGGGCCCCCTACGAGCAGTACTTC. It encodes CASSLVSGAPYEQYF. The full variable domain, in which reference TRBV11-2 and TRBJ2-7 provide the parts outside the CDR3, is EAGVAQSPRYKIIEKRQSVAFWCNPISGHATLYWYQQILGQGPKLLIQFQNNGVVDDSQLPKDRFSAERLKGVDSTLKIQPAKLEDSAVYLCASSLVSGAPYEQYFGPGTRLTVT.

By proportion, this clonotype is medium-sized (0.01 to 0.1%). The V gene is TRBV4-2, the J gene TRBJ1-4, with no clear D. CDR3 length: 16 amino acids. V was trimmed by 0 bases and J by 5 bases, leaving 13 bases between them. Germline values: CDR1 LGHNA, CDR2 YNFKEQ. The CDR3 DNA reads TGTGCCAGCAGCCAAGAGGGTGCAGGCTTCAATGAAAAACTGTTTTTT. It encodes CASSQEGAGFNEKLFF.

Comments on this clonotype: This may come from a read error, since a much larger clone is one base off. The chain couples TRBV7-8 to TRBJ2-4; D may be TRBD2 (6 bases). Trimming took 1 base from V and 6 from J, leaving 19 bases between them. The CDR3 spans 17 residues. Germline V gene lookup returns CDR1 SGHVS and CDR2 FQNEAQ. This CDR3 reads CASSLVRGGDGRNIQYF. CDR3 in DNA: TGTGCCAGCAGCTTAGTTCGGGGAGGAGACGGACGAAACATTCAGTACTTC.

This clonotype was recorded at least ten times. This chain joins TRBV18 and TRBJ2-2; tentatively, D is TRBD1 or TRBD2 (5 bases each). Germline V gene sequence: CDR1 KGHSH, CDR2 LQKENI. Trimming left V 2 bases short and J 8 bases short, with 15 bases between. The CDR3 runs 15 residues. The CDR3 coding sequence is TGTGCCAGCTCACCAGGGACGAAAATTCTAGGGGAGCTGTTTTTT. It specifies CASSPGTKILGELFF.

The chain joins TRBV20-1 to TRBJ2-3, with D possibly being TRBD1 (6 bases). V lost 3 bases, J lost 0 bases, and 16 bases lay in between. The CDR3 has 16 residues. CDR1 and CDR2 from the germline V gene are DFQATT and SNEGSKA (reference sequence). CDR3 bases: TGCAGTGCTAGTAACAGGGCGAACACTAGCACAGATACGCAGTATTTT. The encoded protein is CSASNRANTSTDTQYF.

CDR3 DNA sequence: TGTGCCAGCAGTCACTTGGGTGACAGGGGGTACGAGCAGTACTTC. This codes for CASSHLGDRGYEQYF. The gene calls are TRBV6-5 and TRBJ2-7; TRBD1 matches at 9 bases. The V gene end was trimmed by 5 bases and the J gene end by 4 bases; junction bases not matched to a gene: 9. This CDR3 has 15 amino acids. The germline CDR1 and CDR2 sequences are MNHEY and SVGAGI.

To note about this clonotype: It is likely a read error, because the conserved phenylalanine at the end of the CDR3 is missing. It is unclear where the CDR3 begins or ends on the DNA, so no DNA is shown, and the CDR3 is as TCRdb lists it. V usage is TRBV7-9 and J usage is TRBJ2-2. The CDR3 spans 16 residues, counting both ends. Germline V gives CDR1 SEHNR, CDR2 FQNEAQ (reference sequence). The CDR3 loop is CASSVGLATNTGELCA.

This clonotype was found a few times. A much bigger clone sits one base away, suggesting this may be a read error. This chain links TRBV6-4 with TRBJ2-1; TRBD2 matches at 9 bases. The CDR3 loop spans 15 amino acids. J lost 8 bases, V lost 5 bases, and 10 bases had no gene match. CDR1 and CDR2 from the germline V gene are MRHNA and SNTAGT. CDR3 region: CASSQRRAGGYEQFF. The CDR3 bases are TGTGCCAGCAGTCAGAGGCGAGCGGGAGGTTATGAGCAGTTCTTC.

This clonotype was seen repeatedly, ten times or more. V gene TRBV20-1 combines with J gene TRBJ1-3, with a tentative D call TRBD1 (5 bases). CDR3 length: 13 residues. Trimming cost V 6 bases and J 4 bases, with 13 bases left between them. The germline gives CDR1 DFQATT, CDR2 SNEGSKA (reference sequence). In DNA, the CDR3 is TGCAGTGCCCCGCAGGGAGCGGGAAACACCATATATTTT. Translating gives CSAPQGAGNTIYF.

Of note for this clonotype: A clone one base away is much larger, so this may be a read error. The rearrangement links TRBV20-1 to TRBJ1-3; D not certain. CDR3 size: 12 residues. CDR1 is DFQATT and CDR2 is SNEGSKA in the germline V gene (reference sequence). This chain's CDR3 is CSATKSGNTTYF. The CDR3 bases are TGCAGTGCTACCAAGTCTGGAAACACCACATATTTT.